The clone carrying this T cell receptor (beta chain) was seen once. This sample was taken from a study of blood T cell repertoires in COVID-19. Background on the study: COVID-19 samples, acute and convalescent, were from the United States, Italy and Spain. T cells, B-cell-depleted T cells, or PBMCs provided the cDNA or gDNA that served as material.

The CDR3 spans 12 residues. V was pared by 3 bases and J by 10 bases, with 4 bases of the junction left unmatched. The germline gives CDR1 SQVTM, CDR2 ANQGSEA. Per the authors' pipeline: Estimated nucleated cell counts came from reference gene primer amplification. Libraries were prepared by immunoSEQ multiplex PCR; TCRdb keeps only in-frame clonotypes and omits some of them. Clone size and V and J calls were adopted from that table, with D and trimming inferred from the DNA. The top ten hold about 6.6% of the sample, which has some 74,000 clones, around nine tenths seen once. Sequences were obtained from peripheral blood. This receptor was taken from a man aged 45 to 65 with active COVID-19. V and J are TRBV29-1 and TRBJ2-7, with 12 nucleotides matching TRBD1. CDR3 nucleotide sequence: TGCAGCGTTGAGTATGGGACAGGGGGCCAGTACTTC. Amino acids: CSVEYGTGGQYF.